A single sample is the source of the 18 T cell receptor beta chains below, sequenced in a study of blood T cell repertoires in COVID-19. This table comes from immunoSEQ multiplex PCR, and its TCRdb copy is limited to in-frame clones, with some not included. Of roughly 190,000 clones listed, 90% were seen once; the top ten hold about 0.54%. The sample consisted of peripheral blood. These receptors were obtained from a man aged 50-59 years with acute or convalescent COVID-19.

The gene calls are TRBV4-2 and TRBJ2-5; 7 nucleotides agree with TRBD2. This CDR3 has 15 residues. Per the germline V gene, CDR1 is LGHNA and CDR2 is YNFKEQ. Trimming took 2 bases from V and 5 from J; bases not matched to a gene: 8. The CDR3 region is CASSQLLDGGETQYF. Written as DNA, the CDR3 is TGTGCCAGCAGCCAACTCCTCGACGGGGGGGAGACCCAGTACTTC.

This clone was seen just once. The chain couples TRBV9 to TRBJ2-1; 7 bases line up with TRBD1. CDR1 is SGDLS, CDR2 YYNGEE, per germline. After removal of 4 bases from V and 0 bases from J, the junction contained 10 bases not matched to a gene. The CDR3 is 17 residues long. The CDR3 is CASSPGGSGYSYNEQFF. The CDR3 DNA follows: TGTGCCAGCAGCCCAGGGGGAAGCGGCTACTCCTACAATGAGCAGTTCTTC. The full variable domain, its missing parts supplied by reference TRBV9 and TRBJ2-1, is DSGVTQTPKHLITATGQRVTLRCSPRSGDLSVYWYQQSLDQGLQFLIQYYNGEERAKGNILERFSAQQFPDLHSELNLSSLELGDSALYFCASSPGGSGYSYNEQFFGPGTRLTVL.

The rearrangement links TRBV7-3 to TRBJ2-2; D is uncertain. Deletions cut 2 bases from V and 3 bases from J, with 4 bases between. The CDR3 consists of 13 residues. Germline lookup yields CDR1 SGHTA and CDR2 FQGTGA. The CDR3 region has the DNA TGTGCCAGCAGCTTAGACTACACCGGGGAGCTGTTTTTT. This gives the protein CASSLDYTGELFF. Based on the CDR3 plus reference TRBV7-3 and TRBJ2-2, the full variable domain is GAGVSQTPSNKVTEKGKYVELRCDPISGHTALYWYRQSLGQGPEFLIYFQGTGAADDSGLPNDRFFAVRPEGSVSTLKIQRTERGDSAVYLCASSLDYTGELFFGEGSRLTVL.

The chain recombines TRBV18 with TRBJ1-6; TRBD1 is a possible D gene (5 bases). V lost 3 bases to trimming and J lost 10 bases, with 16 bases between them. CDR1 is KGHSH and CDR2 is LQKENI in the germline V gene. The CDR3 runs to 15 residues. The CDR3 DNA reads as TGTGCCAGCTCACCGGCAGGGATTGGTATCTCACCCCTCCACTTT. Translation: CASSPAGIGISPLHF.

V and J are TRBV6-1 and TRBJ1-4, with 7 bases lining up with TRBD1. This CDR3 has 15 amino acids. The ends lost 2 bases at V and 8 bases at J; junction bases unmatched: 8. CDR1 is MNHNS, CDR2 SASEGT, per germline. The CDR3 sequence: CASSESGTDLEKLFF. DNA for the CDR3: TGTGCCAGCAGTGAATCCGGGACAGACCTAGAAAAACTGTTTTTT.

This chain joins TRBV7-8 and TRBJ1-2, with D perhaps TRBD1 (5 bases). The germline V gene has CDR1 SGHVS and CDR2 FQNEAQ. CDR3 size: 17 residues. Trimming cost V 1 base and J 3 bases, with 18 bases left between them. The CDR3 loop reads CASSLVYGTREDYGYTF. For the CDR3, the DNA is TGTGCCAGCAGCTTAGTATACGGGACTAGGGAAGACTATGGCTACACCTTC.

This clone was recorded a few times. This sequence joins TRBV2 and TRBJ1-5; 7 positions match TRBD1. The CDR3 totals 14 residues. Trimming at V came to 4 bases and at J to 4 bases, leaving 4 bases not matched to a gene. Germline CDR1 reads SNHLY; CDR2 reads FYNNEI. In nucleotides, the CDR3 is TGTGCCAGCAGTGTGGACAGGAGAAATCAGCCCCAGCATTTT. This gives the protein CASSVDRRNQPQHF.

The chain uses TRBV24-1 and TRBJ2-4; 12 bases align to TRBD1. The CDR3 runs to 15 residues. Germline loops: CDR1 KGHDR, CDR2 SFDVKD. The ends lost 3 bases at V and 8 bases at J; junction bases unmatched: 4. CDR3 residues: CATSDGGQGADIQYF. The CDR3 DNA sequence: TGTGCCACCAGTGATGGGGGACAGGGGGCGGACATTCAGTACTTC.

This sequence joins TRBV28 and TRBJ1-4; 8 bases agree with TRBD1. The CDR3 is 15 residues long. The germline gives CDR1 MDHEN, CDR2 SYDVKM. The ends lost 6 bases at V and 6 bases at J; junction bases unmatched: 9. CDR3 coding DNA: TGTGCCAGCAGCCCGGGGGGACAGGTCGATGAAAAACTGTTTTTT. Its translation is CASSPGGQVDEKLFF.

The rearrangement joins TRBV28 to TRBJ2-3, with D unclear. The V and J ends lost 4 bases and 4 bases respectively, with 3 bases between them. CDR3 length: 11 amino acids. Germline V CDR1 and CDR2: MDHEN, SYDVKM. In DNA form, the CDR3 reads TGTGCCAGCAGTTCTCCAGATACGCAGTATTTT. Its translation: CASSSPDTQYF. The full variable domain, completed using reference TRBV28 and TRBJ2-3, is DVKVTQSSRYLVKRTGEKVFLECVQDMDHENMFWYRQDPGLGLRLIYFSYDVKMKEKGDIPEGYSVSREKKERFSLILESASTNQTSMYLCASSSPDTQYFGPGTRLTVL.

The gene calls are TRBV4-2 and TRBJ1-5, with 9 bases matching TRBD1. This CDR3 contains 16 residues. Looked up from germline, CDR1 is LGHNA and CDR2 is YNFKEQ. V trimming: 0 bases; J trimming: 6 bases; junction bases outside the gene matches: 6. Written as DNA, the CDR3 is TGTGCCAGCAGCCAAGAGGGGGGGACAGGGATTCAGCCCCAGCATTTT. Translating it yields CASSQEGGTGIQPQHF.

The chain uses TRBV7-9 and TRBJ1-6, with D possibly matching TRBD1 (6 bases). The length of the CDR3 is 14 residues. Germline V CDR1 and CDR2: SEHNR, FQNEAQ (reference sequence). The V end lost 5 bases, the J end lost 8 bases, and 13 bases lay between the germline ends. CDR3 bases: TGTGCCAGCAGCCGTACAGGGTGGGATTCACCCCTCCACTTT. Protein sequence: CASSRTGWDSPLHF.

The chain joins TRBV9 to TRBJ1-3, with 9 bases that match TRBD1. V gave up 4 bases and J gave up 2 bases; unmatched junction bases: 4. The CDR3 is made up of 15 amino acids. The germline CDR1 and CDR2 sequences are SGDLS and YYNGEE. CDR3 coding DNA: TGTGCCAGCAGCCCAAGGACAGGGGCTGGAAACACCATATATTTT. The encoded protein is CASSPRTGAGNTIYF.

The chain uses TRBV20-1 and TRBJ1-2; D gene unclear. Germline V gene sequence: CDR1 DFQATT, CDR2 SNEGSKA (reference sequence). The CDR3 has 11 residues. V was cut by 6 bases and J by 7 bases, with 12 bases left in between. This CDR3 is CSAPGISGYTF. The CDR3 DNA is TGCAGTGCCCCGGGGATCTCTGGCTACACCTTC.

The rearrangement links TRBV2 to TRBJ1-1; D is possibly TRBD1 (5 bases). Germline values: CDR1 SNHLY, CDR2 FYNNEI. The CDR3 runs to 14 residues. V gave up 6 bases and J gave up 5 bases, with 16 bases separating them. The CDR3 region has the DNA TGTGCCAGCAGAGGGCCAGGGTGGGATACTGAAGCTTTCTTT. This gives the protein CASRGPGWDTEAFF. Full variable domain (outside the CDR3, taken from reference TRBV2 and TRBJ1-1): EPEVTQTPSHQVTQMGQEVILRCVPISNHLYFYWYRQILGQKVEFLVSFYNNEISEKSEIFDDQFSVERPDGSNFTLKIRSTKLEDSAMYFCASRGPGWDTEAFFGQGTRLTVV.

The J gene is TRBJ2-1, the V gene TRBV19; 8 bases are a match to TRBD1. Germline loops: CDR1 LNHDA, CDR2 SQIVND (reference sequence). V lost 5 bases to trimming and J lost 0 bases; unmatched junction nucleotides: 3. This CDR3 region has 15 residues. The CDR3 reads CASSLGQGSYNEQFF. The CDR3 DNA is TGTGCCAGTAGTCTCGGACAGGGCTCCTACAATGAGCAGTTCTTC.

CDR3 loop: CASSPRLSRGGSNNEQFF. In DNA, the CDR3 is TGTGCCAGCTCACCACGGTTGTCGCGGGGGGGGTCTAACAATGAGCAGTTCTTC. V and J are TRBV18 and TRBJ2-1, with TRBD2 matching 9 bases. The CDR3 spans 18 residues. The germline CDR1 and CDR2 sequences are KGHSH and LQKENI. J gave up 5 bases and V 1 base, and 12 bases lay outside the gene matches.

The rearrangement joins TRBV5-8 to TRBJ1-1; D is perhaps TRBD1 (6 bases). The CDR3 contains 15 residues. Germline CDR1 reads SGHTS; CDR2 reads YDEGEE. V dropped 0 bases and J dropped 6 bases, with 15 bases sitting between them. The CDR3 sequence is CASSLAPWGQAEAFF. The CDR3 coding sequence is TGTGCCAGCAGCTTGGCTCCCTGGGGGCAGGCTGAAGCTTTCTTT.